The 15 T cell receptor beta chains presented below share a single source sample, sequenced in a study of radiotherapy plus CTLA-4 blockade in lung cancer. Some clones are missing from TCRdb's copy, which holds only in-frame ones; the method was immunoSEQ multiplex PCR. Among about 46,000 clones listed, 70% to 80% were seen once. The sequencing here drew on peripheral blood, taken from a patient treated with radiotherapy plus ipilimumab. These receptors came from a human donor with non-small cell lung cancer who had a complete response to radiotherapy plus ipilimumab.

The rearrangement joins TRBV5-1 to TRBJ1-2; TRBD1 aligns across 8 bases. From germline, CDR1 is SGHRS and CDR2 YFSETQ. The junction had 10 bases not matched to a gene; V was cut back by 3 bases and J by 0 bases. The CDR3 has 17 amino acids. The CDR3 region is CASSSPGQALTNYGYTF. The CDR3 nucleotides are TGCGCCAGCAGCTCGCCGGGACAGGCCCTTACTAACTATGGCTACACCTTC.

CDR3 region: CASSYSTEETQYF. As DNA, the CDR3 is TGTGCCAGCAGTTACTCGACAGAAGAGACCCAGTACTTC. The chain recombines TRBV6-5 with TRBJ2-5, with a possible D match to TRBD1 (5 bases). V lost 0 bases and J 3 bases, leaving 5 bases between the germline ends. Germline assignment: CDR1 MNHEY and CDR2 SVGAGI. This CDR3 spans 13 amino acids.

V is TRBV6-5 and J is TRBJ2-5, with 10 bases identical to TRBD1. The CDR3 spans 14 residues. Germline V gene data show CDR1 as MNHEY and CDR2 as SVGAGI. The junction had 4 bases not matched to a gene; V was cut back by 5 bases and J by 4 bases. The CDR3 sequence is CASSTGTGAETQYF. The DNA for the CDR3 is TGTGCCAGCAGTACCGGGACAGGGGCAGAGACCCAGTACTTC.

The chain recombines TRBV4-3 with TRBJ2-7, with a weak D call TRBD1 (6 bases). Germline values: CDR1 LGHNA, CDR2 YSLEER. The CDR3 is 16 residues long. The V gene lost 0 bases and the J gene lost 1 base, with 13 bases spanning the gap. CDR3 region: CASSQDRQGNSYEQYF. CDR3 bases: TGCGCCAGCAGCCAAGATCGGCAGGGGAATTCCTACGAGCAGTACTTC.

The chain is built from TRBV27 and TRBJ1-2; 8 bases line up with TRBD1. J gave up 4 bases and V 2 bases, and 3 bases lay outside the gene matches. The CDR3 loop spans 14 amino acids. CDR1 is MNHEY, CDR2 SMNVEV, per germline (reference sequence). CDR3 amino acids: CASSLKGQAYGYTF. The CDR3 DNA is TGTGCCAGCAGTTTAAAGGGACAGGCCTATGGCTACACCTTC.

V is TRBV18 and J is TRBJ1-5, with 8 bases that match TRBD1. Trimming at V came to 6 bases and at J to 2 bases, leaving 9 bases not matched to a gene. The V gene's germline CDR1 is KGHSH and CDR2 LQKENI. This CDR3 spans 16 amino acids. DNA of the CDR3: TGTGCCAGCTCCCCGACAGGGGCTCTGGGCAATCAGCCCCAGCATTTT. This codes for CASSPTGALGNQPQHF.

A remark on this clone: At one boundary the junction diverges from the germline segment, which might be a read error. The V gene is TRBV25-1, the J gene TRBJ2-2, with a possible D match to TRBD2 (6 bases). Germline V gene sequence: CDR1 MGHDK, CDR2 SYGVNS. The CDR3 length is 17 residues. The CDR3 DNA reads as TGTGCCAGCGGTGAATATAGGGACTTGGAGCCCAGCGGGGAGCTGTTTTTT. Translated: CASGEYRDLEPSGELFF.

The sample holds a few counts of this clone. The CDR3, as DNA: TGTGCCAGCAGCCTACCCCGGAGGGAGTCAAGCTCCTACGAGCAGTACTTC. Protein sequence: CASSLPRRESSSYEQYF. The V and J genes are TRBV7-9 and TRBJ2-7; a possible D gene is TRBD2 (6 bases). The CDR3 runs to 17 residues. The V gene's germline CDR1 is SEHNR and CDR2 FQNEAQ (reference sequence). V lost 5 bases and J lost 0, with 20 bases in between. Together with reference TRBV7-9 and TRBJ2-7, the CDR3 gives the full variable domain: DTGVSQNPRHKITKRGQNVTFRCDPISEHNRLYWYRQTLGQGPEFLTYFQNEAQLEKSRLLSDRFSAERPKGSFSTLEIQRTEQGDSAMYLCASSLPRRESSSYEQYFGPGTRLTVT.

The chain links TRBV10-3 to TRBJ1-3; TRBD1 aligns across 11 bases. Germline-derived CDR1 and CDR2 are ENHRY and SYGVKD. The CDR3 covers 16 residues. The V and J ends lost 7 bases and 7 bases, in that order; junction bases with no gene match: 12. The CDR3: CAITTGTGGGGNTIYF. The CDR3 DNA is TGTGCCATCACCACCGGGACAGGGGGTGGTGGTAACACCATATATTTT.

DNA for the CDR3: TGCGCCAGCAGCCCAGGGACTAGCGGGATAGGCACAGATACGCAGTATTTT. Its protein is CASSPGTSGIGTDTQYF. The rearrangement joins TRBV5-1 to TRBJ2-3; 13 nucleotides agree with TRBD2. The J segment lost 1 base and the V segment lost 4 bases, leaving 6 bases of the junction unmatched. CDR3 length: 17 residues. Germline CDR1 reads SGHRS; CDR2 reads YFSETQ. The entire variable domain, with the rest obtained from reference TRBV5-1 and TRBJ2-3, is as follows: KAGVTQTPRYLIKTRGQQVTLSCSPISGHRSVSWYQQTPGQGLQFLFEYFSETQRNKGNFPGRFSGRQFSNSRSEMNVSTLELGDSALYLCASSPGTSGIGTDTQYFGPGTRLTVL.

This clone came up a few times. The chain is built from TRBV7-9 and TRBJ1-4, with TRBD1 matching 7 bases. Germline loops: CDR1 SEHNR, CDR2 FQNEAQ (reference sequence). With V trimmed by 5 bases and J by 0 bases, 6 bases remained unmatched. The CDR3 totals 16 residues. The CDR3 DNA sequence: TGTGCCAGCAGCCTAAGGGACAGCGCAACTAATGAAAAACTGTTTTTT. This encodes CASSLRDSATNEKLFF.

The V gene is TRBV14, the J gene TRBJ1-4; the D gene is possibly TRBD1 (5 bases). The V gene's germline CDR1 is SGHDN and CDR2 FVKESK. The V and J ends lost 1 base and 4 bases respectively, with 19 bases between them. The CDR3 consists of 18 residues. The DNA for the CDR3 is TGTGCCAGCAGCCAAGGAGGCTCGTCAGGGCGCCTTAATGAAAAACTGTTTTTT. Translating it yields CASSQGGSSGRLNEKLFF.

V is TRBV11-2 and J is TRBJ1-2, with 8 bases identical to TRBD1. The CDR3 contains 15 residues. Trimming at V came to 6 bases and at J to 2 bases, leaving 8 bases not matched to a gene. Germline assignment: CDR1 SGHAT and CDR2 FQNNGV. The CDR3 bases are TGTGCCAGCAGTAGACGGACAGGGTTGAACTATGGCTACACCTTC. Its translation: CASSRRTGLNYGYTF.

This sequence joins TRBV19 and TRBJ1-2; D uncertain. This CDR3 contains 13 residues. The ends were cut back, 9 bases at V and 2 bases at J, with 13 bases in the middle. Germline loops: CDR1 LNHDA, CDR2 SQIVND (reference sequence). Here the CDR3 DNA reads TGTGCCAGCCAGGTGGCGCTGAACTATGGCTACACCTTC. Protein sequence: CASQVALNYGYTF.

The V gene is TRBV6-1, the J gene TRBJ2-3; no definite D call. Germline CDR1 and CDR2: MNHNS and SASEGT. The CDR3 spans 12 residues. Trimming took off 7 bases at V and 7 bases at J, with 12 bases between the two ends. The CDR3 region has the DNA TGTGCCAGCAAGCCAAACGAGTATACGCAGTATTTT. Its protein is CASKPNEYTQYF.